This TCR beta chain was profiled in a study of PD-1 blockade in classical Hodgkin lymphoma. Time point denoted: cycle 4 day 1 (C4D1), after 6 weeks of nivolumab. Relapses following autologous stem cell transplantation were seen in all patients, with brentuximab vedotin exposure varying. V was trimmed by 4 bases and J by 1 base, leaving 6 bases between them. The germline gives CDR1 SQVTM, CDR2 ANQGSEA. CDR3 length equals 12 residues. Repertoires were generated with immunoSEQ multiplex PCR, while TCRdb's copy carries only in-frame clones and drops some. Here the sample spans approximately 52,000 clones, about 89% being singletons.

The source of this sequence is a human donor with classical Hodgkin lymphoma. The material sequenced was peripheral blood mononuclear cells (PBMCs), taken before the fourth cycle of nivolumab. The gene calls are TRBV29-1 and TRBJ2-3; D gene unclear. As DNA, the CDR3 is TGCAGCGTTGGAGGTGGCACAGATACGCAGTATTTT. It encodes CSVGGGTDTQYF.